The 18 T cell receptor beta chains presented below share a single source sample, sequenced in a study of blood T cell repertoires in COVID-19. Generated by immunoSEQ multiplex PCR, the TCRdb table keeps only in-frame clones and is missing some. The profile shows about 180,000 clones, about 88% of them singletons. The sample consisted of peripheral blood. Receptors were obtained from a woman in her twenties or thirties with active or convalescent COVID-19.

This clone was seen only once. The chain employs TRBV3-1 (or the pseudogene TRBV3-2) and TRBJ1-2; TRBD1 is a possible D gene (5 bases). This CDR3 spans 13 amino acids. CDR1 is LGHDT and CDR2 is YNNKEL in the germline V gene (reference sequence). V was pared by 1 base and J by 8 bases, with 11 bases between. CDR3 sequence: CASSQAMGGGYTF. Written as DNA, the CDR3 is TGTGCCAGCAGCCAAGCAATGGGGGGGGGCTACACCTTC.

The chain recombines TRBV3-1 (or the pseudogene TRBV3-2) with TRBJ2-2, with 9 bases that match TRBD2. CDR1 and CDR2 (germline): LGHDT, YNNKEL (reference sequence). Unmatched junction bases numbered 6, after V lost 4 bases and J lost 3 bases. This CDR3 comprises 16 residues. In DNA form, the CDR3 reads TGTGCCAGCAGCCTCGTGGGACTAGCAGACACCGGGGAGCTGTTTTTT. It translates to CASSLVGLADTGELFF.

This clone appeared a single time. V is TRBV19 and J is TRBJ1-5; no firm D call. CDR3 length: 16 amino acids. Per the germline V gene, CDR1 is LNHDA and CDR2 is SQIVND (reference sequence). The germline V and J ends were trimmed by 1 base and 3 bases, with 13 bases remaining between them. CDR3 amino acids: CASSIGGRGANQPQHF. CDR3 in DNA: TGTGCCAGTAGTATAGGGGGTCGGGGTGCCAATCAGCCCCAGCATTTT.

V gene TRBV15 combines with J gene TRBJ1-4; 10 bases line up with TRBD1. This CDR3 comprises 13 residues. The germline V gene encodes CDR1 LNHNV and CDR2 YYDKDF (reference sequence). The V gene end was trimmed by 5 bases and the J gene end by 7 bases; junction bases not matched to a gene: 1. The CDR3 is CATSRDRGEKLFF. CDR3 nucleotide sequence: TGTGCCACCAGCCGGGACAGGGGTGAAAAACTGTTTTTT. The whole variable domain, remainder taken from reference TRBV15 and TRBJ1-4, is DAMVIQNPRYQVTQFGKPVTLSCSQTLNHNVMYWYQQKSSQAPKLLFHYYDKDFNNEADTPDNFQSRRPNTSFCFLDIRSPGLGDTAMYLCATSRDRGEKLFFGSGTQLSVL.

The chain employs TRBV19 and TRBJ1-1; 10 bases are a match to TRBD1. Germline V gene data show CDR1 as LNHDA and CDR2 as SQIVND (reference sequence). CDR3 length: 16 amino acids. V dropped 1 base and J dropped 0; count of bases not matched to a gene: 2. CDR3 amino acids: CASSIGDRGMNTEAFF. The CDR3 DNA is TGTGCCAGTAGTATAGGGGACAGGGGAATGAACACTGAAGCTTTCTTT.

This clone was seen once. The CDR3 is CASSPRGRLYEQYF. Here the CDR3 DNA reads TGTGCCAGCAGCCCCCGCGGGAGGCTTTACGAGCAGTACTTC. This chain uses TRBV7-6 with TRBJ2-7; the match to TRBD2 covers 8 bases. The germline V gene encodes CDR1 SGHVS and CDR2 FNYEAQ. CDR3 length: 14 amino acids. V lost 5 bases and J lost 4; bases outside the gene matches: 7. Looking up the rest from reference TRBV7-6 and TRBJ2-7 gives the full variable domain: GAGVSQSPRYKVTKRGQDVALRCDPISGHVSLYWYRQALGQGPEFLTYFNYEAQQDKSGLPNDRFSAERPEGSISTLTIQRTEQRDSAMYRCASSPRGRLYEQYFGPGTRLTVT.

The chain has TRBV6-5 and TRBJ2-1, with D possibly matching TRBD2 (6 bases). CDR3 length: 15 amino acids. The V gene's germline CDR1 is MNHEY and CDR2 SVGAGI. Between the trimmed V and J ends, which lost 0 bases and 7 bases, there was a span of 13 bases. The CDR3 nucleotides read TGTGCCAGCAGTTACTCTCGGGGAGGCGGGAATGAGCAGTTCTTC. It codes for CASSYSRGGGNEQFF.

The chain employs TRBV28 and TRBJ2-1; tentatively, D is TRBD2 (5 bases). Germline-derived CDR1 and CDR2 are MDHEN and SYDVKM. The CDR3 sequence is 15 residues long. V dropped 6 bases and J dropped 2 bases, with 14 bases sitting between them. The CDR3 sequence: CASRDQARAYNEQFF. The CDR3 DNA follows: TGTGCCAGCAGGGACCAAGCGCGGGCCTACAATGAGCAGTTCTTC.

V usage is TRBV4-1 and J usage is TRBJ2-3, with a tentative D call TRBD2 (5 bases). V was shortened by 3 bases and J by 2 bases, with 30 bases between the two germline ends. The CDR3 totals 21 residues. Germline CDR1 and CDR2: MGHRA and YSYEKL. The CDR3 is CASSHLERRYKSGLLTDTQYF. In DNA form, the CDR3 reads TGCGCCAGCAGCCATCTCGAGAGGAGGTACAAGTCAGGCCTTCTCACAGATACGCAGTATTTT.

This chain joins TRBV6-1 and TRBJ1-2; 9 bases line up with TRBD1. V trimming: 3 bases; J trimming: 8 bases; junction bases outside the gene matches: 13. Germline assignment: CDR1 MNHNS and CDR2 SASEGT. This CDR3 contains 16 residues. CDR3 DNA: TGTGCCAGCAGTGATACCCCGGGACAGGGTGTTTGGGGCTACACCTTC. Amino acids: CASSDTPGQGVWGYTF.

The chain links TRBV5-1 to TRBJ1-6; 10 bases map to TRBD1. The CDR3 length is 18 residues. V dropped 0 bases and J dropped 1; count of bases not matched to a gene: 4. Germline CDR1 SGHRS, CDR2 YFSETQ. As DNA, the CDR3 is TGCGCCAGCAGCTTGGATAGACAGGGGGCATCCTATAATTCACCCCTCCACTTT. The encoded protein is CASSLDRQGASYNSPLHF.

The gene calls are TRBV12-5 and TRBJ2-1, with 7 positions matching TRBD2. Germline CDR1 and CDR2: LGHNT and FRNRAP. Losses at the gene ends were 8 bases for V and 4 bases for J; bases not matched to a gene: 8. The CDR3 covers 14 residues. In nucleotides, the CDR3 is TGTGCTAGTACAAGGGCGGGAGATTACAATGAGCAGTTCTTC. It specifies CASTRAGDYNEQFF.

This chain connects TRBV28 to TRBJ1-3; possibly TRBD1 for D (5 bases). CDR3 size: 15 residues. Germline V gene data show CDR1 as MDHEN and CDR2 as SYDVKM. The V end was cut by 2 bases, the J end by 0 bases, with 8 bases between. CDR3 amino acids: CASSLATASGNTIYF. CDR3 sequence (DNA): TGTGCCAGCAGTTTAGCGACAGCCTCTGGAAACACCATATATTTT.

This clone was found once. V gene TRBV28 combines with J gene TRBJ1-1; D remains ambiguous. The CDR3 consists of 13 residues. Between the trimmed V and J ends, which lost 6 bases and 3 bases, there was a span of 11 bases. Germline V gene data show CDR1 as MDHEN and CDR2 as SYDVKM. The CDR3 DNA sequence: TGTGCCAGCAGGGAGGGAGGGTACACTGAAGCTTTCTTT. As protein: CASREGGYTEAFF. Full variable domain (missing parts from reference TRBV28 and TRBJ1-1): DVKVTQSSRYLVKRTGEKVFLECVQDMDHENMFWYRQDPGLGLRLIYFSYDVKMKEKGDIPEGYSVSREKKERFSLILESASTNQTSMYLCASREGGYTEAFFGQGTRLTVV.

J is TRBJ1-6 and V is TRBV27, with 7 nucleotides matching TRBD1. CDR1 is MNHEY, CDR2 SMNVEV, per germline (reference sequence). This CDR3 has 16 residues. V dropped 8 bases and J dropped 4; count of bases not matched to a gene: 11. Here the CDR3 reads CASARGVLGYNSPLHF. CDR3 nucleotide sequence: TGTGCCAGCGCCAGGGGGGTACTGGGATATAATTCACCCCTCCACTTT.

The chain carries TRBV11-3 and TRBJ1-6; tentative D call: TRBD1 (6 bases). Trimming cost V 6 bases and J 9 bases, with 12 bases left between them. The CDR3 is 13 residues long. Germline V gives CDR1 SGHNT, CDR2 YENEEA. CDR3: CASRPTGFSPLHF. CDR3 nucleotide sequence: TGTGCCAGCAGGCCAACAGGGTTTTCACCCCTCCACTTT. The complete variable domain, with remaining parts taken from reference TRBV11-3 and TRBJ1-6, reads EAGVVQSPRYKIIEKKQPVAFWCNPISGHNTLYWYLQNLGQGPELLIRYENEEAVDDSQLPKDRFSAERLKGVDSTLKIQPAELGDSAVYLCASRPTGFSPLHFGNGTRLTVT.

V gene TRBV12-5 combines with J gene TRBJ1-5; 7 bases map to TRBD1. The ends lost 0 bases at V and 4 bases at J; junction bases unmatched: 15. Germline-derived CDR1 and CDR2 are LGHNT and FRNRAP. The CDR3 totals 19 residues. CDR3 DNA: TGTGCTAGTGGTTTGGTACCGGTAGGGTGGGACAGCACAAATCAGCCCCAGCATTTT. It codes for CASGLVPVGWDSTNQPQHF.

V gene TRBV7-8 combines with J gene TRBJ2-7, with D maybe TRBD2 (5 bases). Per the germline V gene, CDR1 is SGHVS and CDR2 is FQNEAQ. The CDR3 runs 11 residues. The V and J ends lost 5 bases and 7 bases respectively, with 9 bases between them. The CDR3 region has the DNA TGTGCCAGCAGCCCTGGGAGAGAGCAGTACTTC. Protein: CASSPGREQYF.